Listed here are 3 T cell receptor beta chains from one sample, sequenced in a study of technical replicates of blood from a few donors. Assay used: immunoSEQ multiplex PCR; TCRdb lists only in-frame clones, some missing. The sample lists 75,000 to 100,000 clones, 94% occurring once. Sequencing was performed on T cells isolated from PBMCs. These receptors all stem from a human donor in good health.

The CDR3 protein is CASSLTGTGEDGYTF. The CDR3, as DNA: TGTGCCAGCAGCTTGACCGGGACGGGGGAAGATGGCTACACCTTC. The J gene is TRBJ1-2, the V gene TRBV7-9, with a tentative D call TRBD1 (5 bases). V was trimmed by 3 bases and J by 6 bases, leaving 17 bases between them. The germline CDR1 and CDR2 sequences are SEHNR and FQNEAQ (reference sequence). The CDR3 length is 15 residues.

The rearrangement uses TRBV5-1 and TRBJ2-2; D is unclear. V lost 0 bases and J 0 bases, leaving 6 bases between the germline ends. The germline V gene has CDR1 SGHRS and CDR2 YFSETQ. The CDR3 loop spans 15 amino acids. This chain's CDR3 is CASSLASANTGELFF. The CDR3 bases are TGCGCCAGCAGCTTGGCCTCTGCGAACACCGGGGAGCTGTTTTTT.

This clone was found once. DNA of the CDR3: TGTGCCAGCAGCCCCCCCTTTAGCAGATCTAGCACAGATACGCAGTATTTT. Protein product: CASSPPFSRSSTDTQYF. The chain is built from TRBV7-8 and TRBJ2-3; D is uncertain. In germline, CDR1 is SGHVS, CDR2 FQNEAQ. The CDR3 sequence is 17 residues long. V was clipped by 5 bases and J by 0 bases, with 18 bases between them.